The present TCR beta chain was sequenced within a study of T cells in Graves' hyperthyroidism and ophthalmopathy. Stability of Graves' hyperthyroidism was defined as absent ophthalmopathy progression within 18 months. Study findings and constraints: Model-based prediction identified ophthalmopathy a median 6.5 months prior to its onset. A 13 V-J signature model discriminated ophthalmopathy versus stable hyperthyroidism.

RNA transcripts provided the source from which TCR beta CDR3 regions were amplified. A set of HTBI primers served as the primers for a first-round RT-PCR of the TCR CDR3. MiXCR, run by TCRdb on the multiplex PCR reads, gives a single entry per CDR3 protein. The sample contains over 300,000 distinct CDR3 sequences, roughly 14% of which appear only once. In its sample, this clonotype was seen a few times. Its antigen is not known. The receptor was derived from a woman aged 55-70 years with Graves' hyperthyroidism. The sequenced sample consisted of blood.

The CDR3 DNA reads as TGTGCCAGCAGTTCTACTAGCTCTGGGGCCAACGTCCTGACTTTC. This gives the protein CASSSTSSGANVLTF. The chain is built from TRBV6-5 and TRBJ2-6; D possibly corresponds to TRBD2 (5 bases). Germline V gene sequence: CDR1 MNHEY, CDR2 SVGAGI. This CDR3 has 15 amino acids. V was shortened by 4 bases and J by 0 bases, with 7 bases between the two germline ends.